The 16 T cell receptor beta chains below were found in one sample sequenced in a study of T cell changes during pregnancy in multiple sclerosis. TCRdb's copy holds only in-frame clones and misses some; the assay was immunoSEQ multiplex PCR. This table holds fewer than 150,000 clones, 90% to 98% found once. The sequenced sample was peripheral blood, obtained after pregnancy. The origin of the receptors is a female donor with multiple sclerosis, enrolled in a pregnancy study.

J is TRBJ2-3 and V is TRBV7-2; no firm D call. The CDR3 extends over 10 amino acids. The V gene's germline CDR1 is SGHTA and CDR2 FQGNSA. Trimming took 5 bases from V and 5 from J, leaving 2 bases between them. Here the CDR3 DNA reads TGTGCCAGCAGCCGAGATACGCAGTATTTT. It is translated as CASSRDTQYF.

Only one count was recorded for this clone. The J gene is TRBJ2-2, the V gene TRBV13, with D tentatively TRBD1 (6 bases). The CDR3 is 13 residues long. CDR1 is PRHDT and CDR2 is FYEKMQ in the germline V gene (reference sequence). The V and J ends lost 5 bases and 8 bases respectively, with 12 bases between them. The CDR3, as DNA: TGTGCCAGCAGCCTTCAGGGGCCGGGGGAGCTGTTTTTT. Residues: CASSLQGPGELFF.

The genes are TRBV19 and TRBJ1-2; D gene uncertain. V lost 0 bases and J lost 6, with 14 bases in between. The CDR3 has 15 residues. Germline lookup yields CDR1 LNHDA and CDR2 SQIVND (reference sequence). The CDR3 DNA is TGTGCCAGTAGTATAGATGGATCTATAAGCGATGGCTACACCTTC. This translates into CASSIDGSISDGYTF.

The chain combines TRBV7-6 with TRBJ2-5; unclear D gene. Germline V gene data show CDR1 as SGHVS and CDR2 as FNYEAQ. This CDR3 contains 12 residues. V shed 7 bases and J shed 0 bases, with 6 bases lying between them. CDR3 protein: CASMEYQETQYF. As DNA, the CDR3 is TGTGCCAGCATGGAGTACCAAGAGACCCAGTACTTC.

The gene calls are TRBV15 and TRBJ2-2; perhaps TRBD1 as D (6 bases). V lost 4 bases to trimming and J lost 5 bases, with 11 bases between them. The CDR3 has 14 amino acids. In germline, CDR1 is LNHNV, CDR2 YYDKDF (reference sequence). The CDR3 reads CATSKETGTGELFF. CDR3 DNA: TGTGCCACCAGCAAAGAGACAGGTACCGGGGAGCTGTTTTTT.

The chain carries TRBV30 and TRBJ1-2; D remains unclear. CDR1 and CDR2 (germline): GTSNPN, SVGIG (reference sequence). Trimming cost V 5 bases and J 8 bases, with 18 bases left between them. This CDR3 comprises 13 residues. CDR3 nucleotide sequence: TGTGCCTGGGGCTTCTCTAGGCGAGAAGGCTACACCTTC. Its protein is CAWGFSRREGYTF.

V is TRBV7-3 and J is TRBJ2-3; maybe TRBD2 (6 bases). Trimming removed 1 base at V and 3 bases at J, with 8 bases between. Germline CDR1 SGHTA, CDR2 FQGTGA. This CDR3 has 14 residues. The CDR3 is CASSLNAGTDTQYF. The CDR3 region has the DNA TGTGCCAGCAGCTTAAATGCGGGGACAGATACGCAGTATTTT.

This rearrangement joins TRBV2 to TRBJ2-7; 9 bases agree with TRBD1. The CDR3 consists of 13 residues. Germline lookup yields CDR1 SNHLY and CDR2 FYNNEI. The J segment lost 5 bases and the V segment lost 8 bases, leaving 7 bases of the junction unmatched. CDR3 sequence reads: CASLNRGRHEQYF. Written as DNA, the CDR3 is TGTGCCAGCCTAAACAGGGGGCGCCACGAGCAGTACTTC.

This chain joins TRBV10-3 and TRBJ2-7; 13 nucleotides align to TRBD2. Germline CDR1 and CDR2: ENHRY and SYGVKD. The CDR3 loop spans 15 amino acids. The V segment lost 9 bases and the J segment 0 bases; nucleotides outside the gene matches: 5. The CDR3 DNA follows: TGTGCCATGGGGACTAGCGGGATCCTCTCCTACGAGCAGTACTTC. Its protein is CAMGTSGILSYEQYF.

The V gene is TRBV5-1, the J gene TRBJ2-5; possible D gene TRBD2, 7 bases. CDR3 size: 14 residues. CDR1 SGHRS and CDR2 YFSETQ come from the germline V gene. V lost 4 bases and J 5 bases, leaving 15 bases between the germline ends. CDR3 sequence (DNA): TGCGCCAGCAGCCGAGACAGGCGGGGGGAGACCCAGTACTTC. Encoded protein: CASSRDRRGETQYF.

The rearrangement links TRBV7-3 to TRBJ1-3; D might be TRBD1 (6 bases). The CDR3 totals 18 residues. Between the trimmed V and J ends, which lost 2 bases and 2 bases, there was a span of 19 bases. The V gene's germline CDR1 is SGHTA and CDR2 FQGTGA. The CDR3 DNA reads TGTGCCAGCAGCTTACTATGGACAGCAACCATCACTGGAAACACCATATATTTT. This codes for CASSLLWTATITGNTIYF.

This chain joins TRBV28 and TRBJ1-5, with 8 bases matching TRBD1. In germline, CDR1 is MDHEN, CDR2 SYDVKM. The CDR3 consists of 17 residues. The J segment lost 2 bases and the V segment lost 3 bases, leaving 9 bases of the junction unmatched. CDR3 region: CASSFTQGARGNQPQHF. The DNA for the CDR3 is TGTGCCAGCAGTTTCACTCAGGGGGCCAGGGGCAATCAGCCCCAGCATTTT.

CDR3 in amino acids: CASSPTGGRNQPQHF. CDR3 nucleotides: TGCGCCAGCAGCCCCACAGGGGGCCGCAATCAGCCCCAGCATTTT. This chain joins TRBV4-1 and TRBJ1-5, with 9 bases matching TRBD1. Germline V gene lookup returns CDR1 MGHRA and CDR2 YSYEKL. The trim removed 4 bases at V and 2 bases at J, leaving 3 bases unmatched. CDR3 length: 15 residues.

The gene calls are TRBV5-1 and TRBJ1-3; D is possibly TRBD1 (5 bases). This CDR3 has 14 residues. Germline V CDR1 and CDR2: SGHRS, YFSETQ. Trimming pared 4 bases from V and 7 bases from J, leaving 15 bases between. In DNA, the CDR3 is TGCGCCAGCAGCGCGGCGCAGGGCACGAACACCATATATTTT. This translates into CASSAAQGTNTIYF.

This chain uses TRBV9 with TRBJ2-6; D gene unclear. The germline gives CDR1 SGDLS, CDR2 YYNGEE. Trimming pared 0 bases from V and 5 bases from J, leaving 12 bases between. The CDR3 extends over 16 amino acids. The CDR3 protein is CASSVEARLRANVLTF. Written as DNA, the CDR3 is TGTGCCAGCAGCGTAGAGGCGAGGTTGAGGGCCAACGTCCTGACTTTC.

The rearrangement links TRBV19 to TRBJ2-7, with 8 positions matching TRBD2. CDR1 and CDR2 from the germline V gene are LNHDA and SQIVND (reference sequence). The V gene end was trimmed by 4 bases and the J gene end by 3 bases; junction bases not matched to a gene: 14. There are 17 residues in the CDR3. CDR3 in amino acids: CASSRSLVASGFYEQYF. The CDR3 coding sequence is TGTGCCAGTAGTAGGAGTTTAGTAGCTAGCGGGTTCTACGAGCAGTACTTC.